What follows are 17 T cell receptor beta chains derived from one specimen sequenced in a study of blood T cell repertoires in COVID-19. Using immunoSEQ multiplex PCR, the repertoire was profiled, and TCRdb retains in-frame clones only, with some absent. The repertoire includes 200,000 to 300,000 clones, 81% of them detected once, and about 8% sits in the top ten. Input material: peripheral blood. The origin of the receptors is a woman of 80 years or more with acute or convalescent COVID-19.

V is TRBV11-2 and J is TRBJ2-3, with 7 bases lining up with TRBD2. V shed 0 bases, J shed 3 bases, and the junction held 6 bases outside the gene matches. The CDR3 runs 16 residues. Germline CDR1 reads SGHAT; CDR2 reads FQNNGV. The chain's CDR3 is CASSLDRTSRTDTQYF. The DNA for the CDR3 is TGTGCCAGCAGCTTAGATAGGACTAGTCGTACAGATACGCAGTATTTT.

The CDR3 DNA follows: TGTGCCAGCAGTGTAGCTCGAGGGCAGATAGATAATTCACCCCTCCACTTT. This translates into CASSVARGQIDNSPLHF. The chain recombines TRBV2 with TRBJ1-6; unclear D gene. V was cut by 4 bases and J by 5 bases, with 18 bases left in between. The CDR3 runs to 17 residues. CDR1 is SNHLY and CDR2 is FYNNEI in the germline V gene. The full variable domain, in which reference TRBV2 and TRBJ1-6 provide the parts outside the CDR3, is EPEVTQTPSHQVTQMGQEVILRCVPISNHLYFYWYRQILGQKVEFLVSFYNNEISEKSEIFDDQFSVERPDGSNFTLKIRSTKLEDSAMYFCASSVARGQIDNSPLHFGNGTRLTVT.

This chain uses TRBV3-1 (or the pseudogene TRBV3-2) with TRBJ1-5, with a weak D call TRBD1 (6 bases). The CDR3 sequence is 13 residues long. V was trimmed by 6 bases and J by 4 bases, leaving 10 bases between them. CDR1 and CDR2 (germline): LGHDT, YNNKEL (reference sequence). Here the CDR3 DNA reads TGTGCCAGCAGTCGGACAGCAAATCAGCCCCAGCATTTT. Its translation: CASSRTANQPQHF.

V and J are TRBV29-1 and TRBJ1-1; TRBD1 matches at 9 bases. V lost 7 bases to trimming and J lost 1 base; unmatched junction nucleotides: 7. The CDR3 has 14 residues. The germline V gene encodes CDR1 SQVTM and CDR2 ANQGSEA. CDR3 bases: TGCAGCGCCAACGACAGGGGGGCGAACACTGAAGCTTTCTTT. This gives the protein CSANDRGANTEAFF.

V gene TRBV29-1 combines with J gene TRBJ1-2; D might be TRBD1 (5 bases). The V end was cut by 4 bases, the J end by 8 bases, with 14 bases between. There are 12 residues in the CDR3. Germline CDR1 and CDR2: SQVTM and ANQGSEA. The CDR3 nucleotides read TGCAGCGTTGCCAGGGCGGGGGGAGGCTACACCTTC. Translated, it gives CSVARAGGGYTF.

The J gene is TRBJ2-7, the V gene TRBV19, with 9 bases aligning to TRBD1. The germline CDR1 and CDR2 sequences are LNHDA and SQIVND (reference sequence). Trimming cost V 5 bases and J 0 bases; bases outside gene matches: 11. The CDR3 consists of 17 residues. DNA for the CDR3: TGTGCCAGTAGTTCCCTCACGGGGACAGGGAGCTCCTACGAGCAGTACTTC. Translating it yields CASSSLTGTGSSYEQYF. Complete variable domain (other parts from reference TRBV19 and TRBJ2-7): DGGITQSPKYLFRKEGQNVTLSCEQNLNHDAMYWYRQDPGQGLRLIYYSQIVNDFQKGDIAEGYSVSREKKESFPLTVTSAQKNPTAFYLCASSSLTGTGSSYEQYFGPGTRLTVT.

In its sample, this clone was seen once. This chain connects TRBV30 to TRBJ1-1; tentatively, D is TRBD1 (5 bases). In germline, CDR1 is GTSNPN, CDR2 SVGIG (reference sequence). CDR3 length equals 12 residues. In DNA form, the CDR3 reads TGTCAGGCCTCGGGGGTGAACACTGAAGCTTTCTTT. The encoded protein is CQASGVNTEAFF.

The J gene is TRBJ1-4, the V gene TRBV6-5; possibly TRBD1 for D (5 bases). Germline-derived CDR1 and CDR2 are MNHEY and SVGAGI. This CDR3 is built from 15 residues. V was trimmed by 6 bases and J by 2 bases, leaving 13 bases between them. The CDR3 DNA reads as TGTGCCAGCAGACCTACAGGATTTACTAATGAAAAACTGTTTTTT. Amino acids: CASRPTGFTNEKLFF.

The chain combines TRBV10-1 with TRBJ2-7; D is perhaps TRBD1 (5 bases). Trimming took 2 bases from V and 5 from J, leaving 13 bases between them. CDR3 length equals 14 residues. Germline lookup yields CDR1 WNHNN and CDR2 SYGVQD (reference sequence). The DNA for the CDR3 is TGCGCCAGCAGTGAGGTGGGGCAGCCTGACGAGCAGTACTTC. Translated, it gives CASSEVGQPDEQYF.

This rearrangement joins TRBV6-6 to TRBJ1-2; possibly TRBD1 for D (6 bases). The CDR3 extends over 11 amino acids. V was pared by 4 bases and J by 8 bases, with 8 bases between. From germline, CDR1 is MNHNY and CDR2 SVGAGI (reference sequence). CDR3 protein: CASSWTEGYTF. Here the CDR3 DNA reads TGTGCCAGCAGTTGGACAGAGGGCTACACCTTC.

The chain couples TRBV3-1 (or the pseudogene TRBV3-2) to TRBJ2-3; 10 positions agree with TRBD1. Germline-derived CDR1 and CDR2 are LGHDT and YNNKEL (reference sequence). The V gene end was trimmed by 2 bases and the J gene end by 4 bases; junction bases not matched to a gene: 15. This CDR3 is 19 amino acids long. The CDR3 nucleotides are TGTGCCAGCAGCCAACCCCGCCGGGGGACAGGGGTATGGTCAGATACGCAGTATTTT. Amino acids: CASSQPRRGTGVWSDTQYF.

This chain connects TRBV29-1 to TRBJ2-5, with D unclear. Deletions cut 6 bases from V and 4 bases from J, with 18 bases between. Germline loops: CDR1 SQVTM, CDR2 ANQGSEA. CDR3 length equals 14 residues. The CDR3 sequence is CSVSWADRIETQYF. CDR3 nucleotides: TGCAGCGTCTCGTGGGCAGATAGGATAGAGACCCAGTACTTC.

The DNA of the CDR3 is TGTGCCAGCAGCTTGGGGGGTGGGACTAGCTACGAGCAGTACTTC. Encoded protein: CASSLGGGTSYEQYF. This sequence joins TRBV7-2 and TRBJ2-7; 8 bases map to TRBD2. V gave up 3 bases and J gave up 3 bases; unmatched junction bases: 7. The CDR3 length is 15 residues. The germline V gene has CDR1 SGHTA and CDR2 FQGNSA. Supplemented by reference TRBV7-2 and TRBJ2-7, the full variable domain reads GAGVSQSPSNKVTEKGKDVELRCDPISGHTALYWYRQSLGQGLEFLIYFQGNSAPDKSGLPSDRFSAERTGGSVSTLTIQRTQQEDSAVYLCASSLGGGTSYEQYFGPGTRLTVT.

The J gene is TRBJ2-3, the V gene TRBV2, with a possible D match to TRBD1 (5 bases). The V end lost 7 bases, the J end lost 0 bases, and 14 bases lay between the germline ends. Germline CDR1 SNHLY, CDR2 FYNNEI. This CDR3 is 15 amino acids long. The CDR3 protein is CASNGPGLSTDTQYF. For the CDR3, the DNA is TGTGCCAGCAATGGCCCAGGGCTTAGCACAGATACGCAGTATTTT.

This chain uses TRBV7-9 with TRBJ1-1; D remains unclear. The CDR3 sequence is 13 residues long. V was cut by 5 bases and J by 3 bases, with 10 bases left in between. From germline, CDR1 is SEHNR and CDR2 FQNEAQ (reference sequence). CDR3 sequence (DNA): TGTGCCAGCAGCCTACTTGAGGACACTGAAGCTTTCTTT. As protein: CASSLLEDTEAFF.

The chain employs TRBV6-5 and TRBJ2-7; 10 nucleotides match TRBD2. The germline V gene has CDR1 MNHEY and CDR2 SVGAGI. The ends lost 6 bases at V and 7 bases at J; junction bases unmatched: 6. This CDR3 has 13 residues. The chain's CDR3 is CASRIAGGGEQYF. In DNA form, the CDR3 reads TGTGCCAGCAGGATAGCGGGAGGTGGAGAGCAGTACTTC.

CDR3 sequence reads: CASSPRGGSGNTIYF. CDR3 bases: TGTGCCAGCAGCCCCCGAGGGGGCTCTGGAAACACCATATATTTT. The chain recombines TRBV9 with TRBJ1-3, with D maybe TRBD1 (6 bases). CDR1 is SGDLS, CDR2 YYNGEE, per germline. This CDR3 contains 15 residues. Trimming shortened V by 4 bases and J by 0 bases, and 11 bases separated the two germline ends.